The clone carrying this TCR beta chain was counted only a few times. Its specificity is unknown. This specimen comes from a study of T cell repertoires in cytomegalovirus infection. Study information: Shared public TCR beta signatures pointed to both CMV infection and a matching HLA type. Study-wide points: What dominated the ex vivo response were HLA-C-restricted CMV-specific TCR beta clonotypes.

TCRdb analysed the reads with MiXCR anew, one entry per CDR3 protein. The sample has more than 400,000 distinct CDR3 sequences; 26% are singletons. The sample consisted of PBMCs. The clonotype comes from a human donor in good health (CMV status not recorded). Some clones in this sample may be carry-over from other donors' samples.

Here the CDR3 DNA reads TGTGCCAGCAGCTCCCGGCATGGGCAGGAGAATAGCAATCAGCCCCAGCATTTT. Translating it yields CASSSRHGQENSNQPQHF. The V gene is TRBV7-7, the J gene TRBJ1-5; D remains unclear. CDR3 length: 18 amino acids. V was pared by 4 bases and J by 0 bases, with 19 bases between. From germline, CDR1 is SSHAT and CDR2 FNYEAQ (reference sequence).